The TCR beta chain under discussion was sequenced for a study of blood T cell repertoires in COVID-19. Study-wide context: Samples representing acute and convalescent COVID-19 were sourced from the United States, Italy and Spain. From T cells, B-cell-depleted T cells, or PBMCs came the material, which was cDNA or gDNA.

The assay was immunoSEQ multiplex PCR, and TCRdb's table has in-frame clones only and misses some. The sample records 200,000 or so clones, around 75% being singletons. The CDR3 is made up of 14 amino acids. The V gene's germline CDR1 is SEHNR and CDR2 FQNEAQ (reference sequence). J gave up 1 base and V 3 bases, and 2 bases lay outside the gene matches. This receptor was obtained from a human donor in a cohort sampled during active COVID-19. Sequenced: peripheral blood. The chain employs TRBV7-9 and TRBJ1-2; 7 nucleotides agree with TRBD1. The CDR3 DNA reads TGTGCCAGCAGCTTCGGGGACAGTAACTATGGCTACACCTTC. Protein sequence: CASSFGDSNYGYTF.